The TCR beta chain under discussion was sequenced for a study of cytomegalovirus exposure and HLA in healthy donors. Overall study results and limits: In an earlier analysis, productive rearrangement rates for most beta V segments clustered near 87% or 30%. Per published reports, the classifier diagnosed cytomegalovirus status with high specificity and sensitivity. Common viral pathogens (according to a later analysis) appeared linked to several of the most significant clusters. Cytomegalovirus association was assigned to some 160 TCR beta chains.

The CDR3 has 13 residues. The germline V gene encodes CDR1 SGHRS and CDR2 YFSETQ. V was cut by 4 bases and J by 0 bases, with 8 bases left in between. Use of 60 Vbeta and 13 Jbeta primers characterized the PCR. Repertoires were generated with immunoSEQ multiplex PCR, while TCRdb's copy carries only in-frame clones and drops some. The data show approximately 100,000 clones, about 75% seen once. This clone was counted only a few times. Its antigen is undetermined. The chain recombines TRBV5-1 with TRBJ2-7; possible D gene TRBD2, 5 bases. The sample consisted of PBMCs. The sequence derives from a woman between 35 and 50 years old in good health and CMV-seropositive. Written as DNA, the CDR3 is TGCGCCAGCAGCGGCGGGTTCTCCTACGAGCAGTACTTC. This encodes CASSGGFSYEQYF.